Following are 2 T cell receptor beta chains from one sample sequenced in a study of T cell responses to AZD1222 COVID-19 vaccine. Produced via immunoSEQ multiplex PCR; TCRdb's table is partial and in-frame only. Among under 30,000 clones listed, around 92% were seen once. Sequences were derived from peripheral blood, sampled 28 days after the second AZD1222 dose. These receptors were taken from an adult who received the AZD1222 COVID-19 vaccine.

The V call is TRBV5-1, the J call TRBJ2-3; 9 nucleotides line up with TRBD2. The V and J ends lost 2 bases and 2 bases, in that order; junction bases with no gene match: 6. The V gene's germline CDR1 is SGHRS and CDR2 YFSETQ. This CDR3 has 16 amino acids. As DNA, the CDR3 is TGCGCCAGCAGCTTAGGAGCGGGAGGATCCACAGATACGCAGTATTTT. It encodes CASSLGAGGSTDTQYF.

The chain joins TRBV3-1 (or the pseudogene TRBV3-2) to TRBJ2-3, with 14 bases identical to TRBD2. This CDR3 region has 18 residues. Germline V gives CDR1 LGHDT, CDR2 YNNKEL (reference sequence). Trimming cost V 1 base and J 3 bases; bases outside gene matches: 6. The CDR3: CASSQGLAGGPLTDTQYF. DNA for the CDR3: TGTGCCAGCAGCCAAGGACTAGCGGGAGGGCCGTTGACAGATACGCAGTATTTT.